These 23 T cell receptor beta chains share one sample of origin, sequenced in a study of T cells in Graves' hyperthyroidism and ophthalmopathy (dated by TCRdb to about 2019). The library was built by means of multiplex PCR. The reads were generated on an Illumina HiSeq 2000. TCR beta CDR3 regions were amplified from RNA transcripts. The first round of RT-PCR for the TCR CDR3 was performed with the HTBI primer set and the Qiagen OneStep RT-PCR kit. TCRdb reprocessing: public reads trimmed at Q25 with fastp, clones called with MiXCR, in-frame beta chains kept. A single entry per CDR3 protein holds the most common genes and DNA from its merged rows. This sample has 300,000 to 450,000 distinct CDR3 sequences in its table, and about 17% of those were observed once. The top ten clones comprise around a third of the sample. The sample consisted of blood. These receptors were taken from a woman in her 30s with Graves' hyperthyroidism that later progressed to Graves' ophthalmopathy.

In the case of this clonotype: A much larger clone differs from this one at a single base, so this may be a read error. The chain recombines TRBV3-1 with TRBJ2-7; D might be TRBD1 (6 bases). Germline CDR1 LGHDT, CDR2 YNNKEL (reference sequence). The CDR3 runs to 12 residues. The DNA of the CDR3 is TGTGCCAGCAGCAACAGGGTTTACGGGCAGTACTTC. Translated: CASSNRVYGQYF.

In regard to this clonotype: A read error may produce the germline difference seen at one junction end. The gene calls are TRBV11-2 and TRBJ2-3; TRBD2 aligns across 13 bases. Germline CDR1 is SGHAT and CDR2 is FQNNGV. This CDR3 contains 18 residues. CDR3 nucleotide sequence: TGTGCCGGCAGCTACACGGGACTAGCGGGGAGGACTCCGGATACGCAGTATTTT. This gives the protein CAGSYTGLAGRTPDTQYF. Drawing the rest from reference TRBV11-2 and TRBJ2-3, the complete variable domain is EAGVAQSPRYKIIEKRQSVAFWCNPISGHATLYWYQQILGQGPKLLIQFQNNGVVDDSQLPKDRFSAERLKGVDSTLKIQPAKLEDSAVYLCAGSYTGLAGRTPDTQYFGPGTRLTVL.

The rearrangement links TRBV25-1 to TRBJ2-5; 9 positions agree with TRBD1. Per the germline V gene, CDR1 is MGHDK and CDR2 is SYGVNS. The CDR3 is 14 amino acids. V dropped 4 bases and J dropped 5; count of bases not matched to a gene: 5. The CDR3 DNA reads TGTGCCAGCAGTGCCGACAGGGGGTACGAGACCCAGTACTTC. Translating gives CASSADRGYETQYF.

In DNA form, the CDR3 reads TGCAGCGTTGGCACAGGGGGAGAGACCCAGTACTTC. Translation gives CSVGTGGETQYF. The chain carries TRBV29-1 and TRBJ2-5, with 8 positions matching TRBD1. V lost 4 bases, J lost 4 bases, and 2 bases stayed unmatched. Germline CDR1 reads SQVTM; CDR2 reads ANQGSEA. The CDR3 totals 12 residues.

This clonotype was seen many times. V usage is TRBV5-6 and J usage is TRBJ2-7; TRBD1 aligns across 8 bases. Germline trimming cut 4 bases from V and 5 bases from J; bases unmatched to any gene: 2. This CDR3 is 12 amino acids long. Per the germline V gene, CDR1 is SGHDT and CDR2 is YYEEEE. DNA for the CDR3: TGTGCCAGCAGCCGGACAGGGAACGAGCAGTACTTC. Amino acid sequence: CASSRTGNEQYF. Supplemented by reference TRBV5-6 and TRBJ2-7, the full variable domain reads DAGVTQSPTHLIKTRGQQVTLRCSPKSGHDTVSWYQQALGQGPQFIFQYYEEEERQRGNFPDRFSGHQFPNYSSELNVNALLLGDSALYLCASSRTGNEQYFGPGTRLTVT.

A word on this clonotype: A much larger clone lies one base from this, so it may be a read error. V gene TRBV2 combines with J gene TRBJ2-6; the D is unclear. This CDR3 spans 16 amino acids. Germline V gives CDR1 SNHLY, CDR2 FYNNEI. CDR3 amino acids: CASGEGFLSGANVLTF. CDR3 coding DNA: TGTGCCAGCGGTGAAGGTTTCCTCTCTGGGGCCAACGTCCTGACTTTC.

Many counts were recorded for this clonotype. The chain has TRBV3-1 and TRBJ2-3; D might be TRBD2 (6 bases). CDR3 length: 15 residues. Germline CDR1 and CDR2: LGHDT and YNNKEL (reference sequence). Trimming left V 1 base short and J 4 bases short, with 12 bases between. The CDR3 is CASSQGAGWADTQYF. CDR3 bases: TGTGCCAGCAGCCAAGGCGCGGGATGGGCAGATACGCAGTATTTT.

This clonotype showed up many times. J is TRBJ2-6 and V is TRBV5-1, with a weak D call TRBD1 (5 bases). Germline lookup yields CDR1 SGHRS and CDR2 YFSETQ. The CDR3 is made up of 15 amino acids. The ends were cut back, 7 bases at V and 1 base at J, with 12 bases in the middle. The CDR3: CASELTGSGANVLTF. The DNA for the CDR3 is TGCGCCAGCGAGCTTACAGGATCTGGGGCCAACGTCCTGACTTTC.

This clonotype was picked up many times. The chain's CDR3 is CASSFAGTANYGYTF. The DNA for the CDR3 is TGCGCCAGCAGCTTCGCCGGGACAGCCAACTATGGCTACACCTTC. J is TRBJ1-2 and V is TRBV5-1; 7 bases map to TRBD1. Trimming took 2 bases from V and 2 from J; bases not matched to a gene: 6. CDR1 SGHRS and CDR2 YFSETQ come from the germline V gene. This CDR3 has 15 amino acids.

The rearrangement uses TRBV25-1 and TRBJ1-1; 8 bases line up with TRBD1. J lost 6 bases, V lost 10 bases, and 10 bases had no gene match. Per germline, CDR1 MGHDK and CDR2 SYGVNS. This CDR3 has 13 residues. In DNA, the CDR3 is TGTGCCACCCAGGGGGCAGTTTTCGCTGAAGCTTTCTTT. It encodes CATQGAVFAEAFF.

There are many counts of this clonotype. The chain has TRBV5-1 and TRBJ2-7; D perhaps matches TRBD2 (5 bases). Trimming removed 1 base at V and 6 bases at J, with 26 bases between. CDR3 length: 18 amino acids. Germline V lookup: CDR1 SGHRS, CDR2 YFSETQ. The CDR3 protein is CASSLTLTSRSARGEQYF. CDR3 bases: TGCGCCAGCAGCTTGACTCTTACCTCTCGATCAGCCCGGGGCGAGCAGTACTTC.

This clonotype was observed at least ten times. The V and J genes are TRBV6-1 and TRBJ2-7; 7 bases line up with TRBD1. The V gene end was trimmed by 1 base and the J gene end by 0 bases; junction bases not matched to a gene: 9. The V gene's germline CDR1 is MNHNS and CDR2 SASEGT. CDR3 size: 17 residues. CDR3 sequence reads: CASSEEIIQGVSYEQYF. CDR3 coding DNA: TGTGCCAGCAGTGAAGAGATTATTCAGGGGGTCTCCTACGAGCAGTACTTC.

This clonotype was seen ten or more times. This chain uses TRBV7-8 with TRBJ2-3, with unresolved D. This CDR3 comprises 19 residues. Germline V gene sequence: CDR1 SGHVS, CDR2 FQNEAQ. V shed 4 bases and J shed 0 bases, with 23 bases lying between them. The CDR3 coding sequence is TGTGCCAGCAGCTCCCTCAGCGCGGTCCCTCCCCCGAGCACAGATACGCAGTATTTT. It is translated as CASSSLSAVPPPSTDTQYF.

The V and J genes are TRBV30 and TRBJ1-1, with D unresolved. The CDR3 is 13 residues long. From germline, CDR1 is GTSNPN and CDR2 SVGIG (reference sequence). V lost 4 bases, J lost 0 bases, and 9 bases lay in between. This CDR3 reads CAWNLFMNTEAFF. The CDR3 coding sequence is TGTGCCTGGAATCTTTTTATGAACACTGAAGCTTTCTTT.

This clonotype was seen repeatedly, ten times or more. The chain employs TRBV3-1 and TRBJ2-2; D gene ambiguous. In germline, CDR1 is LGHDT, CDR2 YNNKEL (reference sequence). There are 13 residues in the CDR3. V lost 0 bases to trimming and J lost 7 bases, with 6 bases between them. The CDR3 loop reads CASSQELIGELFF. In DNA, the CDR3 is TGTGCCAGCAGCCAAGAGCTAATCGGGGAGCTGTTTTTT.

This clonotype was recorded at least ten times. This chain connects TRBV5-5 to TRBJ1-1; tentatively, D is TRBD1 (6 bases). The CDR3 is made up of 13 amino acids. The V gene's germline CDR1 is SGHKS and CDR2 YYEKEE (reference sequence). V lost 8 bases and J 5 bases, leaving 16 bases between the germline ends. The CDR3 DNA is TGTGCCAGTTCCGGGGGGCTCATTACTGAAGCTTTCTTT. Translation gives CASSGGLITEAFF.

The rearrangement links TRBV19 to TRBJ2-6; D possibly uses TRBD1 or TRBD2 (5 bases each). CDR3 size: 16 residues. Deletions cut 2 bases from V and 2 bases from J, with 10 bases between. Looked up from germline, CDR1 is LNHDA and CDR2 is SQIVND (reference sequence). CDR3 DNA sequence: TGTGCCAGTAGTATACAGGGAGTACCTGGGGCCAACGTCCTGACTTTC. This sequence encodes CASSIQGVPGANVLTF.

This clonotype appeared many times. In nucleotides, the CDR3 is TGTGCCAGCAGTGAGGACAGGGGGCGTCGAGAGACCCAGTACTTC. Translating gives CASSEDRGRRETQYF. The chain joins TRBV2 to TRBJ2-5; 11 positions agree with TRBD1. This CDR3 is built from 15 residues. CDR1 is SNHLY, CDR2 FYNNEI, per germline. Trimming at V came to 3 bases and at J to 4 bases, leaving 4 bases not matched to a gene.

With respect to this clonotype: A read error may produce the germline difference seen at one junction end. The chain couples TRBV27 to TRBJ1-2; TRBD1 is a possible D gene (5 bases). Per germline, CDR1 MNHEY and CDR2 SMNVEV (reference sequence). There are 14 residues in the CDR3. CDR3: CAGRRQRANYGYTF. In nucleotides, the CDR3 is TGTGCCGGCAGGCGACAGAGGGCGAACTATGGCTACACCTTC.

There are many counts of this clonotype. V usage is TRBV13 and J usage is TRBJ1-2; D is ambiguous. This CDR3 has 13 residues. V was trimmed by 6 bases and J by 8 bases, leaving 16 bases between them. CDR1 PRHDT and CDR2 FYEKMQ come from the germline V gene (reference sequence). This chain's CDR3 is CASSYTSHGGYTF. CDR3 DNA sequence: TGTGCCAGCAGTTACACGTCACATGGCGGCTACACCTTC.

V and J are TRBV6-2 or TRBV6-3 and TRBJ2-3; D is unresolved. The CDR3 sequence is 14 residues long. Germline V gives CDR1 MNHEY, CDR2 SVGEGT. Deletions cut 4 bases from V and 5 bases from J, with 13 bases between. In DNA form, the CDR3 reads TGTGCCAGCAGTTCCACGCGGACGAGAGATACGCAGTATTTT. It translates to CASSSTRTRDTQYF.

At least ten counts were recorded for this clonotype. The rearrangement links TRBV9 to TRBJ2-7, with unresolved D. The germline V gene has CDR1 SGDLS and CDR2 YYNGEE. The CDR3 loop spans 14 amino acids. The V and J ends lost 0 bases and 1 base respectively, with 8 bases between them. In DNA, the CDR3 is TGTGCCAGCAGCGTAGGGAAGGTATCCTACGAGCAGTACTTC. It translates to CASSVGKVSYEQYF.

The sample holds many counts of this clonotype. The chain has TRBV6-1 and TRBJ1-4, with D hard to call. The CDR3 has 14 amino acids. The ends were cut back, 2 bases at V and 8 bases at J, with 12 bases in the middle. Per the germline V gene, CDR1 is MNHNS and CDR2 is SASEGT. In nucleotides, the CDR3 is TGTGCCAGCAGTGAACTGAGCAAATTCGAAAAACTGTTTTTT. It codes for CASSELSKFEKLFF.